A selection of T cell receptor beta chains follows, all from one sample in a study of blood T cell repertoires in COVID-19. Produced via immunoSEQ multiplex PCR; TCRdb's table is partial and in-frame only. The table has about 370,000 clones, more than 70% seen once. The sequenced sample consisted of peripheral blood. The origin of the receptors is a woman aged 25 to 39 with COVID-19, enrolled during active disease. Each CDR3 is given with its conserved first and last residue.

cdr3_length: 15
v_call: TRBV28
j_call: TRBJ1-4
cdr3_aa: CASSDRGPTNEKLFF

cdr3_length: 16
v_call: TRBV7-6
j_call: TRBJ2-5
cdr3_aa: CASSFQDPRGQETQYF

cdr3_length: 11
v_call: TRBV20-1
j_call: TRBJ1-1
cdr3_aa: CSASDRTEAFF

cdr3_length: 13
v_call: TRBV5-1
j_call: TRBJ1-2
cdr3_aa: CASSGTVIYGYTF

cdr3_length: 15
v_call: TRBV9
j_call: TRBJ2-2
cdr3_aa: CASSGTSANSGELFF

cdr3_length: 16
v_call: TRBV19
j_call: TRBJ2-3
cdr3_aa: CASSRRIAGGDDTQYF

cdr3_length: 13
v_call: TRBV27
j_call: TRBJ1-5
cdr3_aa: CASSPGGNQPQHF

cdr3_length: 14
v_call: TRBV28
j_call: TRBJ1-5
cdr3_aa: CASSVTGGGQPQHF

cdr3_length: 13
v_call: TRBV28
j_call: TRBJ2-7
cdr3_aa: CASSRGGIDEQYF

cdr3_length: 15
v_call: TRBV18
j_call: TRBJ2-1
cdr3_aa: CASSFGLAGYNEQFF

cdr3_length: 15
v_call: TRBV30
j_call: TRBJ1-1
cdr3_aa: CAWTFQGNYRTEAFF

cdr3_length: 16
v_call: TRBV9
j_call: TRBJ2-1
cdr3_aa: CASSAGLESSYNEQFF

cdr3_length: 15
v_call: TRBV7-8
j_call: TRBJ2-1
cdr3_aa: CASSSRQGVDNEQFF

cdr3_length: 15
v_call: TRBV19
j_call: TRBJ2-2
cdr3_aa: CATRPGQGITGELFF

cdr3_length: 13
v_call: TRBV10-1
j_call: TRBJ1-5
cdr3_aa: CASSAGLNQPQHF

cdr3_length: 15
v_call: TRBV5-6
j_call: TRBJ1-5
cdr3_aa: CASSLVGTGDQPQHF

cdr3_length: 15
v_call: TRBV7-2
j_call: TRBJ2-1
cdr3_aa: CASSFSPGSGNEQFF

cdr3_length: 13
v_call: TRBV29-1
j_call: TRBJ2-1
cdr3_aa: CSVADRGLNEQFF

cdr3_length: 14
v_call: TRBV7-9
j_call: TRBJ1-1
cdr3_aa: CASNLGASRTEAFF

cdr3_length: 17
v_call: TRBV28
j_call: TRBJ2-1
cdr3_aa: CASSSSASGTRYNEQFF

cdr3_length: 16
v_call: TRBV24-1
j_call: TRBJ2-1
cdr3_aa: CATSDSTGHSYNEQFF

cdr3_length: 15
v_call: TRBV7-3
j_call: TRBJ2-1
cdr3_aa: CASSPLGGPDNEQFF

cdr3_length: 14
v_call: TRBV19
j_call: TRBJ2-6
cdr3_aa: CATKNRAGANVLTF

cdr3_length: 11
v_call: TRBV15
j_call: TRBJ2-7
cdr3_aa: CATSSRYEQYF

cdr3_length: 16
v_call: TRBV27
j_call: TRBJ2-3
cdr3_aa: CASSLGTSGSEDTQYF

cdr3_length: 14
v_call: TRBV29-1
j_call: TRBJ2-3
cdr3_aa: CSVVELDFTDTQYF

cdr3_length: 14
v_call: TRBV7-8
j_call: TRBJ2-5
cdr3_aa: CASSELAGVETQYF

cdr3_length: 14
v_call: TRBV10-3
j_call: TRBJ1-2
cdr3_aa: CAISESGTPSSYTF

cdr3_length: 10
v_call: TRBV28
j_call: TRBJ2-2
cdr3_aa: CATRAGELFF